This is a list of T cell receptor beta chains from one sample in a study of blood T cell repertoires in COVID-19. The assay was immunoSEQ multiplex PCR, and TCRdb's table has in-frame clones only and misses some. Here the sample spans over 130,000 clones, about 87% being singletons. The sample comprised peripheral blood. The receptors shown here come from a human donor in a cohort sampled during active COVID-19. The CDR3 runs from the conserved cysteine through the conserved F or W. The D gene is left open where the match is weak. Size is omitted from some rows. Given values are once, few, many or a class for expanded clones.

D: NA; size: NA; J: TRBJ1-1; V: TRBV30; DNA: TGTGCCTGGAGTGCCCGGACAGTAAACACTGAAGCTTTCTTT; CDR3: CAWSARTVNTEAFF
D: TRBD1; size: NA; J: TRBJ2-3; V: TRBV6-5; DNA: TGTGCCAGCAGTTTAAAAGGACAGGGGCTAGATACGCAGTATTTT; CDR3: CASSLKGQGLDTQYF
D: NA; size: NA; J: TRBJ1-6; V: TRBV30; DNA: TGTGCCTGGAGTGTGGGGGCGGGCTATAATTCACCCCTCCACTTT; CDR3: CAWSVGAGYNSPLHF
D: NA; size: NA; J: TRBJ1-2; V: TRBV18; DNA: TGTGCCAGCTCACCACCGGGACACCAGCGACCATATGGCTACACCTTC; CDR3: CASSPPGHQRPYGYTF
D: NA; size: NA; J: TRBJ2-3; V: TRBV6-6; DNA: TGTGCCAGCAGTCGCGGACTGGAGGGAAGCACAGATACGCAGTATTTT; CDR3: CASSRGLEGSTDTQYF
D: TRBD2; size: NA; J: TRBJ2-3; V: TRBV7-2; DNA: TGTGCCAGCAGCCACCGACTAGCGGGGGGGCTGGATACGCAGTATTTT; CDR3: CASSHRLAGGLDTQYF
D: NA; size: once; J: TRBJ1-1; V: TRBV7-8; DNA: TGTGCCAGCAGCCTCTTCGGGGAGAACACTGAAGCTTTCTTT; CDR3: CASSLFGENTEAFF
D: NA; size: NA; J: TRBJ1-5; V: TRBV13; DNA: TGTGCCAGCAGCTCTGGGGGCGGGAGCAATCAGCCCCAGCATTTT; CDR3: CASSSGGGSNQPQHF
D: TRBD1; size: NA; J: TRBJ1-2; V: TRBV6-5; DNA: TGTGCCAGCAGTTTGACAGGGGGCTATGGCTACACCTTC; CDR3: CASSLTGGYGYTF
D: NA; size: NA; J: TRBJ1-2; V: TRBV18; DNA: TGTGCCAGCTCACCACAAGAAGCGGGCTATGGCTACACCTTC; CDR3: CASSPQEAGYGYTF
D: NA; size: NA; J: TRBJ1-1; V: TRBV4-2; DNA: TGTGCCAGCAGCCACCCAGTGAACACTGAAGCTTTCTTT; CDR3: CASSHPVNTEAFF
D: NA; size: many; J: TRBJ2-5; V: TRBV23-1; DNA: TGCGCCAGCACCCCCCTGGCCGGCAGGGACCAAGAGACCCAGTACTTC; CDR3: CASTPLAGRDQETQYF
D: NA; size: NA; J: TRBJ1-1; V: TRBV5-1; DNA: TGCGCCAGCAGCTTGTCAGGGATGAACACTGAAGCTTTCTTT; CDR3: CASSLSGMNTEAFF
D: NA; size: NA; J: TRBJ1-2; V: TRBV29-1; DNA: TGCAGCGTTGGGGCCGGTCTTGGCTATGGCTACACCTTC; CDR3: CSVGAGLGYGYTF
D: NA; size: once; J: TRBJ2-5; V: TRBV10-1; DNA: TGCGCCAGCAGCACTAAAGGTCGGGAATTGTACCAAGAGACCCAGTACTTC; CDR3: CASSTKGRELYQETQYF
D: TRBD1; size: NA; J: TRBJ2-7; V: TRBV27; DNA: TGTGCCAGCAGTCGCGACAGGGCACCCGATGGTGAGCAGTACTTC; CDR3: CASSRDRAPDGEQYF
D: NA; size: NA; J: TRBJ2-2; V: TRBV3-1/TRBV3-2; DNA: TGTGCCAGCAGCCAATCACAACCTGGGGAGCTGTTTTTT; CDR3: CASSQSQPGELFF
D: TRBD2; size: NA; J: TRBJ2-1; V: TRBV5-4; DNA: TGTGCCAGCAGCTTGGAGGGACTAGATTTCAATGAGCAGTTCTTC; CDR3: CASSLEGLDFNEQFF
D: NA; size: once; J: TRBJ1-1; V: TRBV7-3; DNA: TGTGCCAGCAGCTTTTCGGGGAACACTGAAGCTTTCTTT; CDR3: CASSFSGNTEAFF
D: NA; size: NA; J: TRBJ2-1; V: TRBV6-5; DNA: TGTGCCAGCACTTTCGGACTCTACAATGAGCAGTTCTTC; CDR3: CASTFGLYNEQFF
D: NA; size: NA; J: TRBJ1-2; V: TRBV19; DNA: TGTGCCAGTAGGACTGGTGATATTGGAAACTATGGCTACACCTTC; CDR3: CASRTGDIGNYGYTF
D: TRBD2; size: NA; J: TRBJ2-5; V: TRBV7-9; DNA: TGTGCCAGCAGCTTCTTACTAGCGGGAAGACAAGAGACCCAGTACTTC; CDR3: CASSFLLAGRQETQYF
D: TRBD2; size: NA; J: TRBJ2-1; V: TRBV7-3; DNA: TGTGCCAGCAGCTTAGGTTCGCTAGCGGGGGAGCAGTTCTTC; CDR3: CASSLGSLAGEQFF
D: TRBD1; size: NA; J: TRBJ2-5; V: TRBV6-2/TRBV6-3; DNA: TGTGCCAGCAGTTTTGGGACAGGGAATGGGGAGACCCAGTACTTC; CDR3: CASSFGTGNGETQYF
D: TRBD1; size: NA; J: TRBJ1-1; V: TRBV19; DNA: TGTGCCAGTAGTATACGGACAGGACATTTCTTT; CDR3: CASSIRTGHFF
D: TRBD1; size: NA; J: TRBJ2-7; V: TRBV5-1; DNA: TGCGCCAGCAGCCTGGGACAGGGTGAAGGGTACGAGCAGTACTTC; CDR3: CASSLGQGEGYEQYF
D: TRBD1; size: once; J: TRBJ2-5; V: TRBV6-5; DNA: TGTGCCAGCAGCTGGGACAGAGAGACCCAGTACTTC; CDR3: CASSWDRETQYF
D: TRBD1; size: NA; J: TRBJ2-7; V: TRBV7-3; DNA: TGTGCCAGCAGCGCAGGACAGGGGGCGGGCTACGAGCAGTACTTC; CDR3: CASSAGQGAGYEQYF
D: NA; size: NA; J: TRBJ2-1; V: TRBV6-1; DNA: TGTGCCAGCAGTGATTCAACTCGTCGAGCAGGCCGAACGGATGAGCAGTTCTTC; CDR3: CASSDSTRRAGRTDEQFF
D: NA; size: NA; J: TRBJ1-4; V: TRBV7-9; DNA: TGTGCCAGCAGCCAGGGAAACACCGCCGAAAAACTGTTTTTT; CDR3: CASSQGNTAEKLFF
D: NA; size: NA; J: TRBJ2-1; V: TRBV2; DNA: TGTGCCAGCAGTGCCCGGGACTCCGAGTTCTTC; CDR3: CASSARDSEFF
D: TRBD1; size: once; J: TRBJ2-3; V: TRBV11-2; DNA: TGTGCCAGCAGCCTCGGACAGGGGCTGTTCACAGATACGCAGTATTTT; CDR3: CASSLGQGLFTDTQYF
D: NA; size: NA; J: TRBJ2-3; V: TRBV12-3/TRBV12-4; DNA: TGTGCCAGCGGGGGGGATACGCAGTATTTT; CDR3: CASGGDTQYF
D: NA; size: NA; J: TRBJ2-7; V: TRBV4-3; DNA: TGCGCCAGCAGCCAACGGGACACAGCCTACGAGCAGTACTTC; CDR3: CASSQRDTAYEQYF
D: NA; size: NA; J: TRBJ2-7; V: TRBV5-4; DNA: TGTGCCAGCAGCGCGGACGACAGGTCCCAGTACTTC; CDR3: CASSADDRSQYF
D: NA; size: NA; J: TRBJ2-5; V: TRBV6-1; DNA: TGTGCCAGCAGTGAACCCGAGGAGTGGAGCTATCAAGGGACCCAGTACTTC; CDR3: CASSEPEEWSYQGTQYF
D: NA; size: NA; J: TRBJ2-7; V: TRBV4-1; DNA: TGCGCCAGCAGCCAAGCCGGACTAGGGGGCTCCTACGAGCAGTACTTC; CDR3: CASSQAGLGGSYEQYF
D: NA; size: NA; J: TRBJ1-1; V: TRBV19; DNA: TGTGCCAGTAGTCCGGGGTGGGAGGGTGAAGCTTTCTTT; CDR3: CASSPGWEGEAFF
D: NA; size: NA; J: TRBJ1-1; V: TRBV6-1; DNA: TGTGCCAGCAGTGAGAGTTGGGGGGGCACTGAAGCTTTCTTT; CDR3: CASSESWGGTEAFF
D: NA; size: NA; J: TRBJ2-2; V: TRBV27; DNA: TGTGCCACGAAGGGGTCGAACACCGGGGAGCTGTTTTTT; CDR3: CATKGSNTGELFF
D: TRBD1; size: once; J: TRBJ2-7; V: TRBV13; DNA: TGTGCCAGCAGCTTTCGGGACAGGTTTAGCTCCTACGAGCAGTACTTC; CDR3: CASSFRDRFSSYEQYF
D: TRBD1; size: NA; J: TRBJ2-2; V: TRBV19; DNA: TGTGCCAGTAGTGTACTAAGGACAGGGGCCACCGGGGAGCTGTTTTTT; CDR3: CASSVLRTGATGELFF
D: TRBD2; size: once; J: TRBJ2-1; V: TRBV4-3; DNA: TGCGCCAGCAGCCCGGAGCGGGGCTCCTACAATGAGCAGTTCTTC; CDR3: CASSPERGSYNEQFF
D: TRBD1; size: NA; J: TRBJ2-7; V: TRBV7-8; DNA: TGTGCCAGCAGCTTAGGGCGGACAGGCCCCTACGAGCAGTACTTC; CDR3: CASSLGRTGPYEQYF
D: NA; size: NA; J: TRBJ1-2; V: TRBV5-8; DNA: TGTGCCAGCAGCTTGGTGGGTACTAGAAGTTGGGATGGCTACACCTTC; CDR3: CASSLVGTRSWDGYTF
D: NA; size: once; J: TRBJ1-6; V: TRBV5-4; DNA: TGTGCCAGCAGCGCCACCATACGACCGACAGGTCTGAATTCACCCCTCCACTTT; CDR3: CASSATIRPTGLNSPLHF
D: NA; size: NA; J: TRBJ1-1; V: TRBV19; DNA: TGTGCCAGTAGTATGTTCCCAAGGGGGATGAACACTGAAGCTTTCTTT; CDR3: CASSMFPRGMNTEAFF
D: NA; size: NA; J: TRBJ2-5; V: TRBV10-3; DNA: TGTGCCATCAGACGAACAGGGTCCGGAGAGACCCAGTACTTC; CDR3: CAIRRTGSGETQYF
D: TRBD1; size: NA; J: TRBJ1-3; V: TRBV9; DNA: TGTGCCAGCAGCGTTGGGGTCGACAGGGTAGCGAACACCATATATTTT; CDR3: CASSVGVDRVANTIYF
D: TRBD2; size: once; J: TRBJ2-3; V: TRBV4-2; DNA: TGTGCCAGCAGCCCCCGCACCGGGACTAGAAGGACACTAGGGGATGGCACAGATACGCAGTATTTT; CDR3: CASSPRTGTRRTLGDGTDTQYF
D: TRBD2; size: few; J: TRBJ2-5; V: TRBV6-5; DNA: TGTGCCAGCAGTCTAGCGGGGTACCAAGAGACCCAGTACTTC; CDR3: CASSLAGYQETQYF